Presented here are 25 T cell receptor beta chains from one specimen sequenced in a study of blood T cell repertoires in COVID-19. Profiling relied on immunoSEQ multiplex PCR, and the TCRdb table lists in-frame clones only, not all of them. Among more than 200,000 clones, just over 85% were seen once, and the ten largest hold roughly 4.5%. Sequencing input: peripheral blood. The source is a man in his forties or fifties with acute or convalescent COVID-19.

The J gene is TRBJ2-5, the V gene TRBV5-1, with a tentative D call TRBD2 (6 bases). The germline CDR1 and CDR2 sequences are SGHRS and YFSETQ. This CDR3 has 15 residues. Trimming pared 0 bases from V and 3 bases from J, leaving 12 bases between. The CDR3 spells CASSLGGLPKETQYF. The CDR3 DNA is TGCGCCAGCAGCTTGGGTGGACTACCAAAAGAGACCCAGTACTTC.

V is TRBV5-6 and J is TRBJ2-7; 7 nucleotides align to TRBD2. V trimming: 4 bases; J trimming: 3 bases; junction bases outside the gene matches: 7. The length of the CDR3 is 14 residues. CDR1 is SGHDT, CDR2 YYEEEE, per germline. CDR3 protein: CASSLRGVSYEQYF. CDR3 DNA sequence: TGTGCCAGCAGCCTCCGGGGGGTCAGCTACGAGCAGTACTTC.

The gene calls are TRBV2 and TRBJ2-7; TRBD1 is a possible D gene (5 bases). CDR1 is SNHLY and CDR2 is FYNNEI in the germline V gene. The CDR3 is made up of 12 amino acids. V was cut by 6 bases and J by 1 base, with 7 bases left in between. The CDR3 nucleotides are TGTGCCAGCAGACCAGGGTCCTACGAGCAGTACTTC. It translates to CASRPGSYEQYF.

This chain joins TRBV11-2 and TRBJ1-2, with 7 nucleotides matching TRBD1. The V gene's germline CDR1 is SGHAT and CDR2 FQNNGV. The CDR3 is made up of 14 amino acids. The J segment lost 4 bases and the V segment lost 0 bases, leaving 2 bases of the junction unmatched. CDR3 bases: TGTGCCAGCAGCTTAGATAGACAGGGCTATGGCTACACCTTC. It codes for CASSLDRQGYGYTF.

The DNA for the CDR3 is TGCGCCAGCAGCACAGGTTACAATGAGCAGTTCTTC. This gives the protein CASSTGYNEQFF. This rearrangement joins TRBV10-2 to TRBJ2-1; tentative D call: TRBD1 (5 bases). The length of the CDR3 is 12 residues. The germline CDR1 and CDR2 sequences are WSHSY and SAAADI. Trimming pared 6 bases from V and 4 bases from J, leaving 7 bases between.

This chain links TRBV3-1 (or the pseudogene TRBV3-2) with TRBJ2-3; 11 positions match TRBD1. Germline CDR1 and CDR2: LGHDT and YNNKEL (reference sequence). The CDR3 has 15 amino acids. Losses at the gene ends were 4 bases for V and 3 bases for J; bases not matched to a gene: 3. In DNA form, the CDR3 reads TGTGCCAGCAGCCCCCGGGACAGGGGGACAGATACGCAGTATTTT. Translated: CASSPRDRGTDTQYF.

CDR3 bases: TGCGCCAGCAGCCAGGACAGGGCATCCTACAATGAGCAGTTCTTC. Protein product: CASSQDRASYNEQFF. The chain couples TRBV4-1 to TRBJ2-1; 8 bases align to TRBD1. CDR1 and CDR2 from the germline V gene are MGHRA and YSYEKL. The CDR3 is 15 amino acids. V was clipped by 3 bases and J by 1 base; unmatched bases: 2.

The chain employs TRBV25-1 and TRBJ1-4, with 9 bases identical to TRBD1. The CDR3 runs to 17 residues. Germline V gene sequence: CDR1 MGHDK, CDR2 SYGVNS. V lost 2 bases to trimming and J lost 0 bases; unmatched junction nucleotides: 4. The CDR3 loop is CASSELGQGATNEKLFF. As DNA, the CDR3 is TGTGCCAGCAGTGAACTGGGACAGGGAGCAACTAATGAAAAACTGTTTTTT.

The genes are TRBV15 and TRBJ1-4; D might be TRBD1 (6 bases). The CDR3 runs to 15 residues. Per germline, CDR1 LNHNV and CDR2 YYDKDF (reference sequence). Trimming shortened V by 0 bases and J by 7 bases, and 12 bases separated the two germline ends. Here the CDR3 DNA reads TGTGCCACCAGCAGAGATGCGGCAGGGGTTGAAAAACTGTTTTTT. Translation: CATSRDAAGVEKLFF.

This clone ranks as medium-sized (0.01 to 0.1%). DNA of the CDR3: TGCGCCAGCCCTGGCGGGACAGGGGGTGAAAAACTGTTTTTT. Translating it yields CASPGGTGGEKLFF. The chain links TRBV10-1 to TRBJ1-4, with TRBD1 matching over 11 bases. CDR1 is WNHNN, CDR2 SYGVQD, per germline (reference sequence). The CDR3 is 14 amino acids. Trimming removed 8 bases from V and 7 bases from J; junction bases left unmatched: 6.

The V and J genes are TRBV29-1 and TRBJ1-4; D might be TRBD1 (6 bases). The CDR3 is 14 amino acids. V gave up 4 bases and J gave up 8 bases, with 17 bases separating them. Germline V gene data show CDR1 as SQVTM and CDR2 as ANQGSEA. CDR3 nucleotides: TGCAGCGTTGGGAACAGGGCCCGTGGGGAAAAACTGTTTTTT. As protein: CSVGNRARGEKLFF.

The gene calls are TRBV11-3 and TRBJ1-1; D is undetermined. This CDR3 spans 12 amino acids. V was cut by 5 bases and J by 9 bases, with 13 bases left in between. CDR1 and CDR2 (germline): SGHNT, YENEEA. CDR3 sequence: CASSSAGKKAFF. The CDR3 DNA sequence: TGTGCCAGCAGCAGCGCCGGGAAAAAAGCTTTCTTT.

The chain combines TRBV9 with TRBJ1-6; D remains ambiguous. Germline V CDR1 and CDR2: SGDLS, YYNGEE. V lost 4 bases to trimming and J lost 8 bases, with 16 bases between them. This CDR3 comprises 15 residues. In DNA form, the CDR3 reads TGTGCCAGCAGCCCCGAGAATGCCGAGTATTCACCCCTCCACTTT. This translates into CASSPENAEYSPLHF.

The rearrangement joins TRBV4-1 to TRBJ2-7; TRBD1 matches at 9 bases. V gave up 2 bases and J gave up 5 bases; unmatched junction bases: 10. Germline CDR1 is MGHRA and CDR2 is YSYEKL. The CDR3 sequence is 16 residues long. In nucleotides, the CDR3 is TGCGCCAGCAGCCAATGGCCGGGACAGGGTGGCGACGAGCAGTACTTC. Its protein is CASSQWPGQGGDEQYF.

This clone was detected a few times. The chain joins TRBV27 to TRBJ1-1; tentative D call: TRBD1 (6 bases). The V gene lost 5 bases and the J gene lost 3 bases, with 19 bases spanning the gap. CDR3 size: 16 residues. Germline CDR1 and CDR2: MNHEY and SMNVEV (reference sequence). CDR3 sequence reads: CASSPERGGWDTEAFF. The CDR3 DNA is TGTGCCAGCAGTCCCGAGAGGGGGGGTTGGGACACTGAAGCTTTCTTT.

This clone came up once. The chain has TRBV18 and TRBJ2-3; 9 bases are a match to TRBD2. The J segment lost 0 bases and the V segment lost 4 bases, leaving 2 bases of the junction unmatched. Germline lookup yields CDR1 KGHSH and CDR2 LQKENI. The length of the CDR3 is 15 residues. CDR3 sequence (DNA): TGTGCCAGCTCACTTGGACTAGCGAGCACAGATACGCAGTATTTT. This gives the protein CASSLGLASTDTQYF.

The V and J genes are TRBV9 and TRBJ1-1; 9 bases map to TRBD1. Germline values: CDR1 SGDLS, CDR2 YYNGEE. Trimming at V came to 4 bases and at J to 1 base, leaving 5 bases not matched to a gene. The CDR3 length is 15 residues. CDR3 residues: CASSPGQGRNTEAFF. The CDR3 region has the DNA TGTGCCAGCAGCCCCGGACAGGGGCGGAACACTGAAGCTTTCTTT. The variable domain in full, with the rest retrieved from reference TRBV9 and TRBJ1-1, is DSGVTQTPKHLITATGQRVTLRCSPRSGDLSVYWYQQSLDQGLQFLIQYYNGEERAKGNILERFSAQQFPDLHSELNLSSLELGDSALYFCASSPGQGRNTEAFFGQGTRLTVV.

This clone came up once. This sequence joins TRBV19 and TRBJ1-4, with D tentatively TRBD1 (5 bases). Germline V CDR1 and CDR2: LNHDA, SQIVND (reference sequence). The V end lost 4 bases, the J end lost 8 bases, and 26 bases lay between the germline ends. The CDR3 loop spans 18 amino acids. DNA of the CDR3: TGTGCCAGTAGTACAAACCCCCTTGGGCCGGGGGTGGAGGAAAAACTGTTTTTT. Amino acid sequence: CASSTNPLGPGVEEKLFF.

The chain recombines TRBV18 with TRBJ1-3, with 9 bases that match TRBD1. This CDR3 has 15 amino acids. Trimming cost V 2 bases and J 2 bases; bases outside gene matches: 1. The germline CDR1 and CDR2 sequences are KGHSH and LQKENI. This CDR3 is CASSPRTGAGNTIYF. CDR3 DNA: TGTGCCAGCTCACCAAGGACAGGGGCTGGAAACACCATATATTTT.

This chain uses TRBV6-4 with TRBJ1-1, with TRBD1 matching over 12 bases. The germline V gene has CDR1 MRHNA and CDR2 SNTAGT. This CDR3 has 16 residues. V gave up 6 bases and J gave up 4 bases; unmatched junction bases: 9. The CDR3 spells CASRLSGQGARTEAFF. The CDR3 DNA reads TGTGCCAGCAGATTATCGGGACAGGGGGCGCGCACTGAAGCTTTCTTT.

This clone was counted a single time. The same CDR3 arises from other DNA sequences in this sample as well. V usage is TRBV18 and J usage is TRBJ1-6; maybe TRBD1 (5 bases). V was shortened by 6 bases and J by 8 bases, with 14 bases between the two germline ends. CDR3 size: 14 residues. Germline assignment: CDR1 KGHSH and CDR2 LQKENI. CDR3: CASSRRGDDSPLHF. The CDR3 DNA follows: TGTGCCAGCTCCCGCCGGGGGGACGATTCACCCCTCCACTTT.

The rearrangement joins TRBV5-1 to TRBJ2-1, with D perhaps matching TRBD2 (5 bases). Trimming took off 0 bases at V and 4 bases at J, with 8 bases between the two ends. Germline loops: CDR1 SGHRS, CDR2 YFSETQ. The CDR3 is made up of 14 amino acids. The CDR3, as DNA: TGCGCCAGCAGCTTGGGGACTGAATACAATGAGCAGTTCTTC. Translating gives CASSLGTEYNEQFF. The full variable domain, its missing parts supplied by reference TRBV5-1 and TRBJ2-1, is KAGVTQTPRYLIKTRGQQVTLSCSPISGHRSVSWYQQTPGQGLQFLFEYFSETQRNKGNFPGRFSGRQFSNSRSEMNVSTLELGDSALYLCASSLGTEYNEQFFGPGTRLTVL.

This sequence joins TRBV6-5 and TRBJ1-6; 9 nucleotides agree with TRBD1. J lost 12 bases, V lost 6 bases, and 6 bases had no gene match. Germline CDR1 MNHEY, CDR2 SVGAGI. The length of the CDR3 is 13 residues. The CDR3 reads CASRSGQGRPLHF. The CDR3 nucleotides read TGTGCCAGCAGGTCTGGACAGGGGAGACCCCTCCACTTT.

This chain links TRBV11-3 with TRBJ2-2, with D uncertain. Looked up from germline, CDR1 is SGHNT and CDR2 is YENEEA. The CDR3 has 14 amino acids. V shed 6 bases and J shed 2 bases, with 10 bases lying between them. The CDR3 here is CASRPDINTGELFF. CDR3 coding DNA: TGTGCCAGCAGACCTGACATTAACACCGGGGAGCTGTTTTTT.

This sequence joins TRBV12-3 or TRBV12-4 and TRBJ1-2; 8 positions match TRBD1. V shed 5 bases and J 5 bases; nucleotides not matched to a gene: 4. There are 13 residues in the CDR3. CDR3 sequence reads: CASSSQGAYGYTF. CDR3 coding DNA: TGTGCCAGCAGTAGCCAGGGGGCATATGGCTACACCTTC.